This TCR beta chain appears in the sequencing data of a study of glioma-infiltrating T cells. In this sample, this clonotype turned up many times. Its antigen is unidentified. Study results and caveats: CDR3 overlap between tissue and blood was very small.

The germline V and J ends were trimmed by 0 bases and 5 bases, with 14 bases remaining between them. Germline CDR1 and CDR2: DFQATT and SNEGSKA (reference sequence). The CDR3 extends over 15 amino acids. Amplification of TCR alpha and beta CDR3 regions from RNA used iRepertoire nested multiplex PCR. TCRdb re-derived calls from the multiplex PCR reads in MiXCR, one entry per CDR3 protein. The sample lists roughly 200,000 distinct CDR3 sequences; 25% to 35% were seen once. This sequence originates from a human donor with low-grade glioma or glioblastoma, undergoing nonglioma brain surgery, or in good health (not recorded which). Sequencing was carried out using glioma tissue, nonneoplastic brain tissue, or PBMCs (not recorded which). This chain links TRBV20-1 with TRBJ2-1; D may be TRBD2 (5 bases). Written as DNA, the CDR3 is TGCAGTGCTAGAGATCCCAAGAGGGCGGACAATGAGCAGTTCTTC. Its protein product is CSARDPKRADNEQFF.